This is a list of T cell receptor beta chains from one sample in a study of graft-versus-host responses after intestinal transplantation. These receptors lack a known antigen. Sequencing used immunoSEQ multiplex PCR; TCRdb keeps in-frame clones, though not all of them. The table shows 100,000 or so clones, with about 90% occurring only once. This material consisted of unstimulated CD4+ T cells sorted from spleen or lymph node cells, taken before transplant. All receptors come from a human donor who was the organ donor for an intestinal transplant. The CDR3 runs from the conserved cysteine through the conserved F or W. D genes are given only for firm matches. Not every row has a clone size; where given, it reads once, few, many or a size class.

TRBV7-3	NA	TRBJ2-1	NA	CASSPREGTAKYNEQFF	TGTGCCAGCAGCCCAAGGGAGGGGACAGCTAAATACAATGAGCAGTTCTTC
TRBV6-1	once	TRBJ2-5	TRBD1	CASSEGQGISETQYF	TGTGCCAGCAGTGAAGGACAGGGGATTTCCGAGACCCAGTACTTC
TRBV6-4	NA	TRBJ2-7	NA	CASSDRHFPHSEYEQYF	TGTGCCAGCAGTGACAGGCATTTCCCCCACTCGGAGTACGAGCAGTACTTC
TRBV27	NA	TRBJ2-6	NA	CASSLTRGTGANVLTF	TGTGCCAGCAGTTTAACTCGGGGTACGGGGGCCAACGTCCTGACTTTC
TRBV30	NA	TRBJ1-1	NA	CAWSVPYRARTEAFF	TGTGCCTGGAGTGTACCGTACAGGGCGAGGACTGAAGCTTTCTTT
TRBV9	NA	TRBJ2-2	NA	CASSVETGELFF	TGTGCCAGCAGCGTAGAGACCGGGGAGCTGTTTTTT
TRBV10-3	NA	TRBJ1-1	NA	CAIRDGRVTEAFF	TGTGCCATCAGAGACGGGCGGGTCACTGAAGCTTTCTTT
TRBV30	NA	TRBJ1-2	NA	CAWRIKGGYTF	TGTGCCTGGAGGATAAAGGGTGGCTACACCTTC
TRBV19	NA	TRBJ1-1	NA	CASSIDRGEVNTEAFF	TGTGCCAGTAGTATAGATAGGGGGGAGGTGAACACTGAAGCTTTCTTT
TRBV5-4	NA	TRBJ2-3	TRBD2	CASSKGLAGGSTDTQYF	TGTGCCAGCAGCAAGGGACTAGCGGGGGGGAGCACAGATACGCAGTATTTT
TRBV6-5	NA	TRBJ2-3	NA	CASSYSGRYTDTQYF	TGTGCCAGCAGTTACTCTGGTAGATATACAGATACGCAGTATTTT
TRBV21-1	NA	TRBJ2-1	NA	CASSKVVGQPNLYNEQFF	TGTGCCAGCAGCAAAGTCGTCGGGCAACCGAACCTCTACAATGAGCAGTTCTTC
TRBV30	NA	TRBJ2-7	NA	CAWSVGRDSYEQYF	TGTGCCTGGAGTGTGGGGCGGGACTCCTACGAGCAGTACTTC
TRBV5-6	once	TRBJ2-7	NA	CASSLEGNYEQYF	TGTGCCAGCAGCTTAGAAGGGAACTACGAGCAGTACTTC
TRBV5-6	NA	TRBJ2-1	NA	CASSLGAWGGQGNEQFF	TGTGCCAGCAGCTTGGGGGCGTGGGGGGGCCAGGGGAATGAGCAGTTCTTC
TRBV7-6	NA	TRBJ2-2	TRBD1	CASSPAGTGDATNTGELFF	TGTGCCAGCAGCCCGGCCGGGACAGGGGACGCGACGAACACCGGGGAGCTGTTTTTT
TRBV7-9	NA	TRBJ2-3	NA	CASSQNTDTQYF	TGTGCCAGCAGCCAGAACACAGATACGCAGTATTTT